This T cell receptor beta chain was sequenced during a study of cytomegalovirus exposure and HLA in healthy donors. On the study more broadly: An earlier analysis found fewer than 140 million unique TCR beta sequences from about 190 million T cells.

Primers: 60 Vbeta forward and 13 Jbeta reverse. The assay was immunoSEQ multiplex PCR, and TCRdb's table has in-frame clones only and misses some. The table has approximately 100,000 clones, roughly 79% seen once. Each donor was nominally healthy when sampled (though unrecorded immune exposures were likely). The CDR3 has 19 amino acids. Trimming took 1 base from V and 5 from J, leaving 27 bases between them. From germline, CDR1 is SGHNT and CDR2 YENEEA. Study-level points and caveats: Productive rates of about 90% or about 30% were seen for most TCR beta V segments in an earlier analysis.

Comments on this clone: No antigen is known for it.

This sequence joins TRBV11-3 and TRBJ2-7, with TRBD1 as a possible D gene (6 bases). Input material: PBMCs. This TCR derives from a woman aged 25 to 39 in good health and CMV-seronegative. The CDR3 region is CASSLVVAAAGAIPNEQYF. The CDR3 bases are TGTGCCAGCAGCTTAGTGGTGGCAGCGGCAGGGGCAATTCCTAACGAGCAGTACTTC.